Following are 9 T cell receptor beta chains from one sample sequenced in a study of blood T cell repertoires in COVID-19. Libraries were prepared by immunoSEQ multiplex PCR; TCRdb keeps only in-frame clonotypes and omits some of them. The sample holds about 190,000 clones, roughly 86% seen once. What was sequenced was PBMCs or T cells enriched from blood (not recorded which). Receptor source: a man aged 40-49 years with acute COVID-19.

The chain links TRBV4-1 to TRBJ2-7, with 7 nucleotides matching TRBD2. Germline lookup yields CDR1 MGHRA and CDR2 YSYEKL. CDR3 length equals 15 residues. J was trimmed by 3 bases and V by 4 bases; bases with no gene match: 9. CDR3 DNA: TGCGCCAGCAGCCTGCAGCGGGACCGATACTACGAGCAGTACTTC. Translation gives CASSLQRDRYYEQYF.

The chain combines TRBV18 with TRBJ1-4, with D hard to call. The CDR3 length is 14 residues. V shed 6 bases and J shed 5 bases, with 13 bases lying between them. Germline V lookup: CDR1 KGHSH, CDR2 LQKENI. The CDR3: CASSISVSNEKLFF. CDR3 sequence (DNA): TGTGCCAGCTCCATCTCGGTGTCGAATGAAAAACTGTTTTTT.

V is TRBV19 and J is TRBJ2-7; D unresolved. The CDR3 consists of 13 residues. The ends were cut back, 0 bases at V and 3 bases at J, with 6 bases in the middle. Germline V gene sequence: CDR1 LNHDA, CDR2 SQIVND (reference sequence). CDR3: CASSIERGYEQYF. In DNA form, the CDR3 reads TGTGCCAGTAGTATAGAGCGAGGCTACGAGCAGTACTTC.

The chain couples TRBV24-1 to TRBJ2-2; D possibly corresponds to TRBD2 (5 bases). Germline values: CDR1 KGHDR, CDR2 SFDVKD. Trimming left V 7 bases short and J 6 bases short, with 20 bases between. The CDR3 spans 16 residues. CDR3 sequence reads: CATRPEGGGSSGELFF. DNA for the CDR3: TGTGCCACCAGGCCCGAAGGCGGCGGGTCGTCCGGGGAGCTGTTTTTT.

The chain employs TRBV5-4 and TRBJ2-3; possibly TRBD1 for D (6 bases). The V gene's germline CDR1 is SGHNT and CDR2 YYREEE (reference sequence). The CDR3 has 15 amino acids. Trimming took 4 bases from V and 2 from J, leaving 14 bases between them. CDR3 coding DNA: TGTGCCAGCAGCCGGACAGCCGAGATCACAGATACGCAGTATTTT. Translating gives CASSRTAEITDTQYF. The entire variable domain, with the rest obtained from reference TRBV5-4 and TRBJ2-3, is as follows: ETGVTQSPTHLIKTRGQQVTLRCSSQSGHNTVSWYQQALGQGPQFIFQYYREEENGRGNFPPRFSGLQFPNYSSELNVNALELDDSALYLCASSRTAEITDTQYFGPGTRLTVL.

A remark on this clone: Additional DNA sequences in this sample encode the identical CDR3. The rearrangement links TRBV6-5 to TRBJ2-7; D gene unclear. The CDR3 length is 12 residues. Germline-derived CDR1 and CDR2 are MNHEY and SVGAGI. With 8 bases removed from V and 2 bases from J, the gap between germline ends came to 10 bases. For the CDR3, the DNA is TGTGCCAGCTCCTATAGCCCCTACGAGCAGTACTTC. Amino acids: CASSYSPYEQYF.

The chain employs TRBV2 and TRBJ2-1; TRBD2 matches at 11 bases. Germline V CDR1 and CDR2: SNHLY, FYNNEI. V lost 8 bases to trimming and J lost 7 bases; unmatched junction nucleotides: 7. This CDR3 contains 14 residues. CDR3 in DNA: TGTGCCAGCGTCGGACTAGCGGGTTTTAATGAGCAGTTCTTC. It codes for CASVGLAGFNEQFF.

CDR3 coding DNA: TGTGCCAGCAGCTCAACAGGGTTTAATTCACCCCTCCACTTT. This translates into CASSSTGFNSPLHF. V is TRBV11-2 and J is TRBJ1-6, with a tentative D call TRBD1 (6 bases). The CDR3 loop spans 14 amino acids. Germline values: CDR1 SGHAT, CDR2 FQNNGV. V dropped 4 bases and J dropped 6 bases, with 10 bases sitting between them.

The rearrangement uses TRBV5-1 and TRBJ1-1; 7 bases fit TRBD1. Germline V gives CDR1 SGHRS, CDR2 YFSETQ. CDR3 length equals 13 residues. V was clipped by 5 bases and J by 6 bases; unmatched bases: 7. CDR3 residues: CASRMTGTAEAFF. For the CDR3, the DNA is TGCGCCAGCAGAATGACAGGGACGGCTGAAGCTTTCTTT.